A single sample is the source of the 10 T cell receptor beta chains below, sequenced in a study of T cell changes during pregnancy in multiple sclerosis. Sequencing was performed with immunoSEQ multiplex PCR; in TCRdb, only in-frame clones are kept and a portion is missing. The sample lists about 36,000 clones; roughly 91% were seen once. Here the sequenced sample was CD4+ T cells from peripheral blood mononuclear cells, taken in the second trimester of pregnancy. These receptors were collected from a female donor in good health, enrolled as a control in a pregnancy study.

The V and J genes are TRBV5-1 and TRBJ2-5; 9 positions agree with TRBD1. J was trimmed by 5 bases and V by 3 bases; bases with no gene match: 5. This CDR3 is built from 14 residues. CDR1 is SGHRS and CDR2 is YFSETQ in the germline V gene. The CDR3 region has the DNA TGCGCCAGCAGCTCGGGACAGGGTGGGGAGACCCAGTACTTC. This sequence encodes CASSSGQGGETQYF.

CDR3 nucleotide sequence: TGTGCCAGCAGTGGGCAGGGAGGGGTCAATGAGCAGTTCTTC. Translated, it gives CASSGQGGVNEQFF. The rearrangement joins TRBV2 to TRBJ2-1; TRBD2 aligns across 7 bases. V lost 4 bases, J lost 6 bases, and 6 bases stayed unmatched. CDR3 size: 14 residues. Germline V gene lookup returns CDR1 SNHLY and CDR2 FYNNEI.

There are a few counts of this clone. The chain joins TRBV4-1 to TRBJ2-7, with 9 bases fitting TRBD2. Germline loops: CDR1 MGHRA, CDR2 YSYEKL. J lost 7 bases, V lost 4 bases, and 8 bases had no gene match. There are 14 residues in the CDR3. CDR3 sequence: CASSRVAGVQEQYF. CDR3 coding DNA: TGCGCCAGCAGCCGAGTAGCGGGAGTTCAGGAGCAGTACTTC.

This clone was found once. The rearrangement uses TRBV7-9 and TRBJ2-1; 8 bases are a match to TRBD2. CDR3 length equals 18 residues. After removal of 1 base from V and 9 bases from J, the junction contained 17 bases not matched to a gene. Germline lookup yields CDR1 SEHNR and CDR2 FQNEAQ (reference sequence). The CDR3 loop reads CASSLGGRGGIAVAEQFF. CDR3 DNA: TGTGCCAGCAGCTTAGGGGGTCGGGGGGGAATAGCGGTTGCTGAGCAGTTCTTC.

J is TRBJ1-4 and V is TRBV11-2, with 7 bases identical to TRBD1. The V and J ends lost 5 bases and 7 bases, in that order; junction bases with no gene match: 10. Germline assignment: CDR1 SGHAT and CDR2 FQNNGV. The CDR3 length is 15 residues. CDR3 residues: CASSPTGVNAEKLFF. For the CDR3, the DNA is TGTGCCAGCAGCCCCACAGGGGTTAACGCTGAAAAACTGTTTTTT.

The rearrangement joins TRBV18 to TRBJ2-2; 14 nucleotides agree with TRBD2. Trimming took 3 bases from V and 3 from J; bases not matched to a gene: 0. Germline V gene data show CDR1 as KGHSH and CDR2 as LQKENI. This CDR3 is 16 amino acids long. CDR3 protein: CASSPGLAGDTGELFF. The CDR3 bases are TGTGCCAGCTCACCGGGACTAGCGGGAGACACCGGGGAGCTGTTTTTT.

This rearrangement joins TRBV2 to TRBJ1-1; possibly TRBD1 for D (5 bases). The CDR3 has 15 amino acids. CDR1 is SNHLY, CDR2 FYNNEI, per germline. The V and J ends lost 0 bases and 1 base respectively, with 9 bases between them. CDR3 bases: TGTGCCAGCAGTGAAGCGCCTACAGGGAACACTGAAGCTTTCTTT. Translating gives CASSEAPTGNTEAFF. The full variable domain, its missing parts supplied by reference TRBV2 and TRBJ1-1, is EPEVTQTPSHQVTQMGQEVILRCVPISNHLYFYWYRQILGQKVEFLVSFYNNEISEKSEIFDDQFSVERPDGSNFTLKIRSTKLEDSAMYFCASSEAPTGNTEAFFGQGTRLTVV.

This clone occurred a few times. The chain uses TRBV4-2 and TRBJ2-7; 9 bases map to TRBD1. The CDR3 is 17 residues long. J was trimmed by 1 base and V by 3 bases; bases with no gene match: 10. Looked up from germline, CDR1 is LGHNA and CDR2 is YNFKEQ. The CDR3 DNA is TGTGCCAGCAGCCACGCTACACCGGGACAGGGATCCTACGAGCAGTACTTC. Translating it yields CASSHATPGQGSYEQYF.

V is TRBV5-1 and J is TRBJ2-3; 9 bases are shared with TRBD1. Germline CDR1 SGHRS, CDR2 YFSETQ. The V segment lost 5 bases and the J segment 1 base; nucleotides outside the gene matches: 14. CDR3 length: 18 residues. DNA of the CDR3: TGCGCCAGCAGGCCCCGGGACAGGGTCTTAGATGGCACAGATACGCAGTATTTT. The encoded protein is CASRPRDRVLDGTDTQYF. Looking up the rest from reference TRBV5-1 and TRBJ2-3 gives the full variable domain: KAGVTQTPRYLIKTRGQQVTLSCSPISGHRSVSWYQQTPGQGLQFLFEYFSETQRNKGNFPGRFSGRQFSNSRSEMNVSTLELGDSALYLCASRPRDRVLDGTDTQYFGPGTRLTVL.

The rearrangement uses TRBV7-2 and TRBJ2-2; D remains ambiguous. The germline V gene has CDR1 SGHTA and CDR2 FQGNSA. The CDR3 is 18 amino acids. Trimming removed 2 bases from V and 0 bases from J, with 16 bases in between. The CDR3, as DNA: TGTGCCAGCAGCTTAAAACCCCGCGGTCTAGCGAACACCGGGGAGCTGTTTTTT. Translated, it gives CASSLKPRGLANTGELFF.